These 10 T cell receptor beta chains share one sample of origin, sequenced in a study of graft-versus-host responses after intestinal transplantation. Assay used: immunoSEQ multiplex PCR; TCRdb lists only in-frame clones, some missing. This table has about 90,000 clones, around 90% appearing once. These receptors lack a known antigen. Sequenced here: unstimulated CD8+ T cells sorted from spleen or lymph node cells, sampled before intestinal transplant. The receptors originated from a human donor who received an intestinal transplant.

V usage is TRBV27 and J usage is TRBJ2-7; a possible D gene is TRBD1 (5 bases). Deletions cut 0 bases from V and 7 bases from J, with 13 bases between. This CDR3 has 14 residues. CDR1 is MNHEY, CDR2 SMNVEV, per germline (reference sequence). The CDR3 reads CASSLSLGPEEQYF. The CDR3 nucleotides are TGTGCCAGCAGTTTATCGCTGGGGCCGGAGGAGCAGTACTTC.

This chain links TRBV19 with TRBJ2-7; D is unclear. This CDR3 has 13 amino acids. Looked up from germline, CDR1 is LNHDA and CDR2 is SQIVND (reference sequence). V dropped 5 bases and J dropped 2 bases, with 10 bases sitting between them. Written as DNA, the CDR3 is TGTGCCAGTAGTTCCGGAGTGGCCTACGAGCAGTACTTC. Amino acids: CASSSGVAYEQYF.

The CDR3 sequence: CASSPTGQDYEQYF. For the CDR3, the DNA is TGTGCCAGCAGCCCCACCGGACAGGACTACGAGCAGTACTTC. The V and J genes are TRBV13 and TRBJ2-7; 7 bases match TRBD1. V gave up 5 bases and J gave up 3 bases; unmatched junction bases: 7. The germline V gene has CDR1 PRHDT and CDR2 FYEKMQ (reference sequence). There are 14 residues in the CDR3.

CDR3 coding DNA: TGTGCCAGCAGCTTGCGTCATGAGACAGGGGCGAACACTGAAGCTTTCTTT. The encoded protein is CASSLRHETGANTEAFF. The chain links TRBV5-5 to TRBJ1-1, with 8 positions matching TRBD1. The V segment lost 1 base and the J segment 1 base; nucleotides outside the gene matches: 9. From germline, CDR1 is SGHKS and CDR2 YYEKEE (reference sequence). The CDR3 has 17 amino acids.

The chain has TRBV4-1 and TRBJ2-7; 8 nucleotides match TRBD2. The CDR3 sequence is 15 residues long. Per the germline V gene, CDR1 is MGHRA and CDR2 is YSYEKL. Losses at the gene ends were 0 bases for V and 3 bases for J; bases not matched to a gene: 4. In nucleotides, the CDR3 is TGCGCCAGCAGCCAAGATAGCGGGGTTTTCTACGAGCAGTACTTC. Amino acids: CASSQDSGVFYEQYF.

The chain employs TRBV4-3 and TRBJ1-3; D remains ambiguous. The CDR3 consists of 14 residues. From germline, CDR1 is LGHNA and CDR2 YSLEER. V was cut by 5 bases and J by 4 bases, with 12 bases left in between. The CDR3 protein is CASSLDRVGNTIYF. The CDR3 nucleotides are TGCGCCAGCAGCTTAGACCGGGTAGGAAACACCATATATTTT.

The chain has TRBV5-1 and TRBJ2-7; 8 nucleotides line up with TRBD1. The J segment lost 4 bases and the V segment lost 3 bases, leaving 12 bases of the junction unmatched. CDR1 and CDR2 (germline): SGHRS, YFSETQ. The CDR3 contains 16 residues. CDR3 loop: CASSYPTTGAVYEQYF. The CDR3 nucleotides read TGCGCCAGCAGCTACCCTACGACAGGGGCAGTATACGAGCAGTACTTC. The full variable domain, in which reference TRBV5-1 and TRBJ2-7 provide the parts outside the CDR3, is KAGVTQTPRYLIKTRGQQVTLSCSPISGHRSVSWYQQTPGQGLQFLFEYFSETQRNKGNFPGRFSGRQFSNSRSEMNVSTLELGDSALYLCASSYPTTGAVYEQYFGPGTRLTVT.

The rearrangement uses TRBV13 and TRBJ2-2; D is undetermined. Germline V gene data show CDR1 as PRHDT and CDR2 as FYEKMQ (reference sequence). The length of the CDR3 is 13 residues. The V end was cut by 4 bases, the J end by 8 bases, with 11 bases between. The CDR3 region has the DNA TGTGCCAGCAGCTCAAGCCCCAGGGGGGAGCTGTTTTTT. Its translation: CASSSSPRGELFF.

A word on this clone: At one end the junction does not follow the germline gene, possibly because of a read error. The V and J genes are TRBV7-9 and TRBJ2-5, with a tentative D call TRBD1 (7 bases). Looked up from germline, CDR1 is SEHNR and CDR2 is FQNEAQ (reference sequence). This CDR3 spans 16 amino acids. In DNA, the CDR3 is TGTGCCAGCAGCCGACAGGGCCGGGGGCCCCAAGAGATCCAGTACTTC. This sequence encodes CASSRQGRGPQEIQYF.

The rearrangement joins TRBV4-1 to TRBJ2-7; TRBD1 is a possible D gene (5 bases). V was shortened by 0 bases and J by 0 bases, with 15 bases between the two germline ends. This CDR3 is built from 17 residues. CDR1 MGHRA and CDR2 YSYEKL come from the germline V gene. The CDR3 DNA follows: TGCGCCAGCAGCCAAGAATCAAGGACATCGAGCTCCTACGAGCAGTACTTC. Translating it yields CASSQESRTSSSYEQYF.